The rows below give T cell receptor beta chains drawn from one sample of a study of T cell responses to AZD1222 COVID-19 vaccine. Profiled with immunoSEQ multiplex PCR; TCRdb holds only in-frame clones, not every one. Altogether roughly 56,000 clones are present, around 82% being singletons, with the ten largest covering 20% to 30%. Specimen: peripheral blood, collected 28 days after the second AZD1222 dose. Receptor source: an adult who received the AZD1222 COVID-19 vaccine. CDR3s include the opening cysteine and the closing phenylalanine or tryptophan. The order of the fields is V gene, J gene, clone size, D gene, CDR3 DNA, CDR3 protein. A D gene is named only where the DNA matches it firmly. The size field is filled for only some rows; it gives once, few, many or a size class.

v_call: TRBV13
j_call: TRBJ2-6
clone_size: .
d_call: .
cdr3_nt: TGTGCCAGCAGCTACAGTTCGAGACAGGACTTCTCTGGGGCCAACGTCCTGACTTTC
cdr3_aa: CASSYSSRQDFSGANVLTF

v_call: TRBV9
j_call: TRBJ1-1
clone_size: .
d_call: .
cdr3_nt: TGTGCCAGCAGCCCAAATCTCCAGGGTGAAGCTTTCTTT
cdr3_aa: CASSPNLQGEAFF

v_call: TRBV6-1
j_call: TRBJ1-1
clone_size: .
d_call: TRBD1
cdr3_nt: TGTGCCAGCAGTGTCTACAGGGGGGACCCGAACACTGAAGCTTTCTTT
cdr3_aa: CASSVYRGDPNTEAFF

v_call: TRBV4-2
j_call: TRBJ2-7
clone_size: .
d_call: .
cdr3_nt: TGTGCCAGCAGCCAAGTAGGTGCCGAGCAGTACTTC
cdr3_aa: CASSQVGAEQYF

v_call: TRBV7-3
j_call: TRBJ2-3
clone_size: .
d_call: .
cdr3_nt: TGTGCCAGCAGCTCGACGGGGCAGGGCACAGATACGCAGTATTTT
cdr3_aa: CASSSTGQGTDTQYF

v_call: TRBV28
j_call: TRBJ2-3
clone_size: .
d_call: .
cdr3_nt: TGTGCCAGCAGATCTCCGATCCTAGGGAGCACAGATACGCAGTATTTT
cdr3_aa: CASRSPILGSTDTQYF

v_call: TRBV29-1
j_call: TRBJ1-1
clone_size: .
d_call: .
cdr3_nt: TGCAGCGTTGACAGGGGAGGGGGCACTGAAGCTTTCTTT
cdr3_aa: CSVDRGGGTEAFF

v_call: TRBV15
j_call: TRBJ1-2
clone_size: .
d_call: .
cdr3_nt: TGTGCCACCAGCAGAGGGGCAGGGAACTATGGCTACACCTTC
cdr3_aa: CATSRGAGNYGYTF

v_call: TRBV18
j_call: TRBJ2-7
clone_size: .
d_call: .
cdr3_nt: TGTGCCAGCTCACCACAAATGGACAAATACGAGCAGTACTTC
cdr3_aa: CASSPQMDKYEQYF

v_call: TRBV6-6
j_call: TRBJ2-7
clone_size: .
d_call: TRBD1
cdr3_nt: TGTGCCAGCACCTACACCGGGCGGGACAGGGTCTACGAGCAGTACTTC
cdr3_aa: CASTYTGRDRVYEQYF

v_call: TRBV7-9
j_call: TRBJ1-1
clone_size: many
d_call: .
cdr3_nt: TGTGCCAGCAGCTTCGGGCAAGTTTCGAACACTGAAGCTTTCTTT
cdr3_aa: CASSFGQVSNTEAFF

v_call: TRBV7-3
j_call: TRBJ2-2
clone_size: .
d_call: .
cdr3_nt: TGTGCCAGCAAAGCCAGGGGAACCGGGGAGCTGTTTTTT
cdr3_aa: CASKARGTGELFF

v_call: TRBV29-1
j_call: TRBJ2-1
clone_size: .
d_call: .
cdr3_nt: TGCAGCGTCGACCCCGGACTCACCTACAATGAGCAGTTCTTC
cdr3_aa: CSVDPGLTYNEQFF

v_call: TRBV7-2
j_call: TRBJ2-7
clone_size: .
d_call: .
cdr3_nt: TGTGCCAGCAGCTTAGAGGCGGGTACCGCCTACGAGCAGTACTTC
cdr3_aa: CASSLEAGTAYEQYF

v_call: TRBV2
j_call: TRBJ2-7
clone_size: .
d_call: .
cdr3_nt: TGTGCCAGCACCAAAGCCGGGACCGCTTCCTACGAGCAGTACTTC
cdr3_aa: CASTKAGTASYEQYF

v_call: TRBV6-1
j_call: TRBJ1-4
clone_size: .
d_call: .
cdr3_nt: TGTGCCAGCAGTGAACCGGCAGCCTTTAATGAAAAACTGTTTTTT
cdr3_aa: CASSEPAAFNEKLFF

v_call: TRBV27
j_call: TRBJ2-1
clone_size: .
d_call: TRBD2
cdr3_nt: TGTGCCAGCAGTTTATCTCCCGTCACGACTAGCGGGAGGGCCAATGAGCAGTTCTTC
cdr3_aa: CASSLSPVTTSGRANEQFF

v_call: TRBV5-5
j_call: TRBJ2-1
clone_size: .
d_call: TRBD1
cdr3_nt: TGTGCCAGCAGCAACCGGGACAGGGCTGTGCTTGAGCAGTTCTTC
cdr3_aa: CASSNRDRAVLEQFF

v_call: TRBV10-3
j_call: TRBJ2-3
clone_size: .
d_call: .
cdr3_nt: TGTGCCATCAGTGAGGAGCGGACTCGCACAGATACGCAGTATTTT
cdr3_aa: CAISEERTRTDTQYF

v_call: TRBV3-1/TRBV3-2
j_call: TRBJ2-7
clone_size: .
d_call: .
cdr3_nt: TGTGCCAGCAGCCAAGACGGGTTCTTGGGCTTCGGCGAGCAGTACTTC
cdr3_aa: CASSQDGFLGFGEQYF

v_call: TRBV7-8
j_call: TRBJ1-4
clone_size: once
d_call: .
cdr3_nt: TGTGCCAGCAGGGCGCGCGGGGGGTCTGAAAAACTGTTTTTT
cdr3_aa: CASRARGGSEKLFF

v_call: TRBV7-2
j_call: TRBJ2-5
clone_size: .
d_call: .
cdr3_nt: TGTGCCAGCAGCTTAGGGGACTTAGAGACCCAGTACTTC
cdr3_aa: CASSLGDLETQYF

v_call: TRBV18
j_call: TRBJ2-7
clone_size: .
d_call: .
cdr3_nt: TGTGCCAGCTCACCGCCGGGGAAATACGAGCAGTACTTC
cdr3_aa: CASSPPGKYEQYF

v_call: TRBV5-1
j_call: TRBJ2-2
clone_size: .
d_call: TRBD2
cdr3_nt: TGCGCCAGCAGCCGCGGGAGAGTCACCGGGGAGCTGTTTTTT
cdr3_aa: CASSRGRVTGELFF

v_call: TRBV4-2
j_call: TRBJ2-2
clone_size: .
d_call: .
cdr3_nt: TGTGCCAGCAGCCAGGAGGACTGGAACACCGGGGAGCTGTTTTTT
cdr3_aa: CASSQEDWNTGELFF

v_call: TRBV19
j_call: TRBJ2-1
clone_size: .
d_call: .
cdr3_nt: TGTGCCAGTAGTATAGACCCTCGGCACAATGAGCAGTTCTTC
cdr3_aa: CASSIDPRHNEQFF

v_call: TRBV10-3
j_call: TRBJ1-1
clone_size: .
d_call: .
cdr3_nt: TGTGCCATCAGTGTCCAGCCGAACACTGAAGCTTTCTTT
cdr3_aa: CAISVQPNTEAFF

v_call: TRBV6-5
j_call: TRBJ2-7
clone_size: .
d_call: .
cdr3_nt: TGTGCCAGCAGCGGCAGGGGAACCTACGAGCAGTACTTC
cdr3_aa: CASSGRGTYEQYF

v_call: TRBV9
j_call: TRBJ1-1
clone_size: .
d_call: TRBD1
cdr3_nt: TGTGCCAGCAGCGTAGAGGGGGACAGGGAAGCTTTCTTT
cdr3_aa: CASSVEGDREAFF

v_call: TRBV19
j_call: TRBJ1-6
clone_size: many
d_call: .
cdr3_nt: TGTGCCAGCAAAGGGGGGTTAACCGGGACAAACAATTCACCCCTCCACTTT
cdr3_aa: CASKGGLTGTNNSPLHF

v_call: TRBV28
j_call: TRBJ1-1
clone_size: .
d_call: .
cdr3_nt: TGTGCCAGCAGGGATACACAGAACACTGAAGCTTTCTTT
cdr3_aa: CASRDTQNTEAFF

v_call: TRBV6-5
j_call: TRBJ1-2
clone_size: .
d_call: TRBD1
cdr3_nt: TGTGCCAGCACCTCACTACCAGGGGGCTATGGCTACACCTTC
cdr3_aa: CASTSLPGGYGYTF

v_call: TRBV7-9
j_call: TRBJ1-5
clone_size: .
d_call: .
cdr3_nt: TGTGCCAGCAGCTTTAGCGGTCAGCCCCAGCATTTT
cdr3_aa: CASSFSGQPQHF

v_call: TRBV13
j_call: TRBJ2-5
clone_size: .
d_call: .
cdr3_nt: TGTGCCAGCAGCTTATATAGCGGCCAAGAGACCCAGTACTTC
cdr3_aa: CASSLYSGQETQYF

v_call: TRBV2
j_call: TRBJ1-6
clone_size: .
d_call: .
cdr3_nt: TGTGCCAGCAGTGGATCCCGGGGAGGAAAGAATTCACCCCTCCACTTT
cdr3_aa: CASSGSRGGKNSPLHF

v_call: TRBV11-2
j_call: TRBJ2-7
clone_size: .
d_call: TRBD2
cdr3_nt: TGTGCCAGCAGCTTCACTAGCGGGGTCTCCTACGAGCAGTACTTC
cdr3_aa: CASSFTSGVSYEQYF

v_call: TRBV5-1
j_call: TRBJ1-5
clone_size: .
d_call: .
cdr3_nt: TGCGCCAGCAGCTTGACGGGGCTTAGCAATCAGCCCCAGCATTTT
cdr3_aa: CASSLTGLSNQPQHF

v_call: TRBV6-5
j_call: TRBJ2-2
clone_size: .
d_call: .
cdr3_nt: TGTGCCAGCAGTTACTCGGCGGGAACCGGGGAGCTGTTTTTT
cdr3_aa: CASSYSAGTGELFF

v_call: TRBV2
j_call: TRBJ1-1
clone_size: .
d_call: .
cdr3_nt: TGTGCCAGCAGTGAGGTCAGGGCGGACACTGAAGCTTTCTTT
cdr3_aa: CASSEVRADTEAFF

v_call: TRBV28
j_call: TRBJ2-2
clone_size: .
d_call: .
cdr3_nt: TGTGCCAGCAACAAGCCGCCTTTGGGCGGGGAGCTGTTTTTT
cdr3_aa: CASNKPPLGGELFF

v_call: TRBV30
j_call: TRBJ2-5
clone_size: .
d_call: .
cdr3_nt: TGTGCCTGGAGTGTCCGAGCCATCTCGACCCAGTACTTC
cdr3_aa: CAWSVRAISTQYF

v_call: TRBV2
j_call: TRBJ1-5
clone_size: .
d_call: .
cdr3_nt: TGTGCCAGCACATATGCGGGGGGCCTGGGCAATCAGCCCCAGCATTTT
cdr3_aa: CASTYAGGLGNQPQHF

v_call: TRBV9
j_call: TRBJ1-1
clone_size: .
d_call: .
cdr3_nt: TGTGCCAGCAGCGTAGACGGGATGAACACTGAAGCTTTCTTT
cdr3_aa: CASSVDGMNTEAFF

v_call: TRBV7-9
j_call: TRBJ1-4
clone_size: .
d_call: .
cdr3_nt: TGTGCCAGCAGCCTCGGTGGAGTTAATGAAAAACTGTTTTTT
cdr3_aa: CASSLGGVNEKLFF

v_call: TRBV21-1
j_call: TRBJ2-7
clone_size: .
d_call: .
cdr3_nt: TGTGCCAGCAGCAGGATCCGGAGCGACGAGCAGTACTTC
cdr3_aa: CASSRIRSDEQYF